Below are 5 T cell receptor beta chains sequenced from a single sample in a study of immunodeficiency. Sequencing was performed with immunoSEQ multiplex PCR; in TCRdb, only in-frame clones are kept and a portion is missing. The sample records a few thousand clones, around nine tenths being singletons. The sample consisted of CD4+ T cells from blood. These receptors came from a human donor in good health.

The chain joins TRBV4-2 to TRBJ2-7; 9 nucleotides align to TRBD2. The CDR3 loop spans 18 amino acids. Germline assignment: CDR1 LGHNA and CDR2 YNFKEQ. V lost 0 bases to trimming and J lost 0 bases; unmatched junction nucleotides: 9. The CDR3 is CASSQDTFLAGLSYEQYF. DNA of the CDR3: TGTGCCAGCAGCCAAGATACTTTCCTAGCGGGGCTCTCCTACGAGCAGTACTTC.

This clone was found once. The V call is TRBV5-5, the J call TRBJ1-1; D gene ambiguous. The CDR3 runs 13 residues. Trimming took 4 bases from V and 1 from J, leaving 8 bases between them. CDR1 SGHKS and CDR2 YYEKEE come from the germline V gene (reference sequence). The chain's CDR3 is CASSIHRNTEAFF. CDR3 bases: TGTGCCAGCAGCATACACCGGAACACTGAAGCTTTCTTT.

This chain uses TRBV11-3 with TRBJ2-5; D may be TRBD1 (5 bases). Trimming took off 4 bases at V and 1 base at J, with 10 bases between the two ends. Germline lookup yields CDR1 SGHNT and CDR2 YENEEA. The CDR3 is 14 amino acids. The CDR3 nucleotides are TGTGCCAGCAGCTCCAGACAGAGCCAAGAGACCCAGTACTTC. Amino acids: CASSSRQSQETQYF.

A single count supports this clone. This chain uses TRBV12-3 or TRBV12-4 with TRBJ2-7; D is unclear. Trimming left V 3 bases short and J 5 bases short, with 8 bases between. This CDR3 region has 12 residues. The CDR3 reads CASSFSGDEQYF. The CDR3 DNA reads TGTGCCAGCAGTTTTTCAGGAGACGAGCAGTACTTC.

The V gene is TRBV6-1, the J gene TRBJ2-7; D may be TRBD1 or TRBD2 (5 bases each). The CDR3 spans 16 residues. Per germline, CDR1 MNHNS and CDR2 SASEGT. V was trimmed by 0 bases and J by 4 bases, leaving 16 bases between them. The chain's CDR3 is CASSEAIPAAGYEQYF. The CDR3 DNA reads TGTGCCAGCAGTGAAGCGATCCCAGCGGCAGGGTACGAGCAGTACTTC.